The 10 T cell receptor beta chains listed next were all sequenced from one sample in a study of blood T cell repertoires in COVID-19. Sequenced by immunoSEQ multiplex PCR; TCRdb stores in-frame clones only, minus some. Of under 100,000 clones listed, roughly 80% are singletons. Specimen: peripheral blood. The receptors originated from a woman between 70 and 85 years old with active or convalescent COVID-19.

The chain employs TRBV3-1 (or the pseudogene TRBV3-2) and TRBJ1-1; D remains unclear. Trimming took 2 bases from V and 1 from J, leaving 8 bases between them. This CDR3 comprises 14 residues. Germline loops: CDR1 LGHDT, CDR2 YNNKEL (reference sequence). This CDR3 reads CASSQSGRNTEAFF. The CDR3 DNA follows: TGTGCCAGCAGCCAATCTGGGCGGAACACTGAAGCTTTCTTT.

This chain joins TRBV7-2 and TRBJ2-7; a possible D gene is TRBD2 (6 bases). V was pared by 0 bases and J by 7 bases, with 13 bases between. CDR3 size: 14 residues. The V gene's germline CDR1 is SGHTA and CDR2 FQGNSA. The CDR3 bases are TGTGCCAGCAGCTTAGCAGGCGGGACGGGGGAGCAGTACTTC. Amino acid sequence: CASSLAGGTGEQYF. The full variable domain, in which reference TRBV7-2 and TRBJ2-7 provide the parts outside the CDR3, is GAGVSQSPSNKVTEKGKDVELRCDPISGHTALYWYRQSLGQGLEFLIYFQGNSAPDKSGLPSDRFSAERTGGSVSTLTIQRTQQEDSAVYLCASSLAGGTGEQYFGPGTRLTVT.

This chain joins TRBV5-4 and TRBJ1-3; maybe TRBD1 (5 bases). Germline loops: CDR1 SGHNT, CDR2 YYREEE (reference sequence). The CDR3 has 16 residues. Trimming removed 4 bases at V and 3 bases at J, with 17 bases between. The CDR3 DNA follows: TGTGCCAGCAGCCGATGGGGGGGTGGAGTTGGAAACACCATATATTTT. The encoded protein is CASSRWGGGVGNTIYF.

This clone has a single count. This chain connects TRBV19 to TRBJ1-1, with TRBD1 as a possible D gene (5 bases). CDR3 size: 14 residues. CDR1 is LNHDA, CDR2 SQIVND, per germline (reference sequence). V was pared by 2 bases and J by 1 base, with 8 bases between. The CDR3 is CASSIQGKNTEAFF. In DNA form, the CDR3 reads TGTGCCAGTAGTATACAGGGAAAGAACACTGAAGCTTTCTTT. Using reference TRBV19 and TRBJ1-1 for the parts outside the CDR3, the full variable domain is DGGITQSPKYLFRKEGQNVTLSCEQNLNHDAMYWYRQDPGQGLRLIYYSQIVNDFQKGDIAEGYSVSREKKESFPLTVTSAQKNPTAFYLCASSIQGKNTEAFFGQGTRLTVV.

The rearrangement joins TRBV6-6 to TRBJ1-2, with D perhaps matching TRBD1 (6 bases). From germline, CDR1 is MNHNY and CDR2 SVGAGI (reference sequence). V lost 5 bases to trimming and J lost 4 bases, with 11 bases between them. This CDR3 region has 13 residues. In DNA form, the CDR3 reads TGTGCCAGCAGTCCAGGACAGCTCTATGGCTACACCTTC. Amino acids: CASSPGQLYGYTF.

The chain combines TRBV3-1 (or the pseudogene TRBV3-2) with TRBJ1-5; D is ambiguous. Trimming cost V 2 bases and J 6 bases, with 11 bases left between them. This CDR3 has 14 residues. Per the germline V gene, CDR1 is LGHDT and CDR2 is YNNKEL (reference sequence). CDR3 residues: CASSQLGSAQPQHF. The CDR3 region has the DNA TGTGCCAGCAGCCAACTAGGTTCCGCTCAGCCCCAGCATTTT.

The chain uses TRBV28 and TRBJ1-2; no firm D call. Germline CDR1 reads MDHEN; CDR2 reads SYDVKM. Trimming pared 5 bases from V and 4 bases from J, leaving 11 bases between. CDR3 size: 13 residues. As DNA, the CDR3 is TGTGCCAGCAGTCGCGTCAATAGCTATGGCTACACCTTC. Translated: CASSRVNSYGYTF.

The chain is built from TRBV5-1 and TRBJ2-6; tentative D call: TRBD1 (5 bases). The length of the CDR3 is 15 residues. Germline loops: CDR1 SGHRS, CDR2 YFSETQ. V dropped 4 bases and J dropped 4 bases, with 12 bases sitting between them. CDR3 in amino acids: CASSDQGGGANVLTF. The DNA for the CDR3 is TGCGCCAGCAGCGATCAGGGTGGAGGGGCCAACGTCCTGACTTTC.

The CDR3 DNA reads TGTGCCACCAGCAGAGATAATCGGAGAAACACTGAAGCTTTCTTT. It codes for CATSRDNRRNTEAFF. The V gene is TRBV15, the J gene TRBJ1-1; the D is unclear. Trimming pared 0 bases from V and 2 bases from J, leaving 10 bases between. CDR1 is LNHNV, CDR2 YYDKDF, per germline (reference sequence). CDR3 length equals 15 residues.

This chain uses TRBV5-4 with TRBJ2-7; the D is unclear. Germline V gene sequence: CDR1 SGHNT, CDR2 YYREEE (reference sequence). The CDR3 is made up of 13 amino acids. V was clipped by 3 bases and J by 5 bases, with 12 bases between them. The CDR3 spells CASSSVLGHEQYF. CDR3 sequence (DNA): TGTGCCAGCAGCTCAGTTCTTGGCCACGAGCAGTACTTC.